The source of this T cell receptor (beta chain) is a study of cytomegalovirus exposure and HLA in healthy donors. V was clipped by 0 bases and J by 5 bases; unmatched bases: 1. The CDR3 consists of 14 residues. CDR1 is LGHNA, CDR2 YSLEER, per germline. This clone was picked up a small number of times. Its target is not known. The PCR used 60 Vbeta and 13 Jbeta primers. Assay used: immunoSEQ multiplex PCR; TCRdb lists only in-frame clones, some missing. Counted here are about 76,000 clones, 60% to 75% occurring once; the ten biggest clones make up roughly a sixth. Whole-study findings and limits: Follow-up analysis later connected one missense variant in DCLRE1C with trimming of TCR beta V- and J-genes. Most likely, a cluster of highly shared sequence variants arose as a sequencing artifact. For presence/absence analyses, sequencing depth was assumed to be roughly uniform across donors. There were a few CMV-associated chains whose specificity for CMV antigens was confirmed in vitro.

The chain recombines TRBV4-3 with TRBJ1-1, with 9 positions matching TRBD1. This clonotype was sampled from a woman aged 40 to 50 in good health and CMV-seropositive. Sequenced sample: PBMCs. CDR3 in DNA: TGCGCCAGCAGCCAAGAAGGGACAGGGACTGAAGCTTTCTTT. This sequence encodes CASSQEGTGTEAFF.